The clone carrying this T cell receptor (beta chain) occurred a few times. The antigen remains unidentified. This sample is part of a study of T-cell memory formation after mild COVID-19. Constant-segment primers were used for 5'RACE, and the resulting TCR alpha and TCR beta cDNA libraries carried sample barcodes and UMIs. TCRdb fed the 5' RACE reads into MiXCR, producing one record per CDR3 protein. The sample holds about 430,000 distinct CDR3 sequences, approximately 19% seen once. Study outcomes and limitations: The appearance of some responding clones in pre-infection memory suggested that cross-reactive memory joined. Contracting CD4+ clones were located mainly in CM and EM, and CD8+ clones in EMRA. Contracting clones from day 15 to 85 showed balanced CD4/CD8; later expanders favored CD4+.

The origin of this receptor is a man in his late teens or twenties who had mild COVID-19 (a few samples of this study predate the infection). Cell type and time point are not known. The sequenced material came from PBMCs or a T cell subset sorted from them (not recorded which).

The CDR3 sequence is CASSFGQGGYGYTF. CDR3 in DNA: TGTGCCAGCAGCTTTGGCCAGGGAGGCTATGGCTACACCTTC. This rearrangement joins TRBV5-6 to TRBJ1-2, with a possible D match to TRBD1 (5 bases). V was clipped by 2 bases and J by 4 bases, with 12 bases between them. Germline values: CDR1 SGHDT, CDR2 YYEEEE. CDR3 size: 14 residues.